The 19 T cell receptor beta chains presented below share a single source sample, sequenced in a study of blood T cell repertoires in COVID-19. Some clones are missing from TCRdb's copy, which holds only in-frame ones; the method was immunoSEQ multiplex PCR. The repertoire consists of 150,000 or so clones, with approximately 78% occurring once and the leading ten covering approximately 14%. Input material: peripheral blood. These receptors were obtained from a human donor with acute or convalescent COVID-19. The donor label of this sample is uncertain.

CDR3 coding DNA: TGCGCCAGCAGCTTGGAAAGCCCCCGGGTTGGAAACACCATATATTTT. Translating gives CASSLESPRVGNTIYF. The chain combines TRBV5-1 with TRBJ1-3; D gene unclear. Germline lookup yields CDR1 SGHRS and CDR2 YFSETQ. The CDR3 loop spans 16 amino acids. V was pared by 0 bases and J by 3 bases, with 13 bases between.

This rearrangement joins TRBV12-5 to TRBJ2-2; TRBD2 agrees at 7 bases. CDR1 LGHNT and CDR2 FRNRAP come from the germline V gene. The CDR3 contains 16 residues. With V trimmed by 4 bases and J by 8 bases, 13 bases remained unmatched. The CDR3 DNA follows: TGTGCTAGTGGTTCCCTCCCGGGGAGGGAGGCGGGGGAGCTGTTTTTT. It translates to CASGSLPGREAGELFF.

This clone occurred once. CDR3 nucleotides: TGCGCCAGCAGCTTCGGACAGATAAAAGAGACCCAGTACTTC. This encodes CASSFGQIKETQYF. The V gene is TRBV5-1, the J gene TRBJ2-5; tentative D call: TRBD1 (6 bases). Germline V CDR1 and CDR2: SGHRS, YFSETQ. Deletions cut 2 bases from V and 3 bases from J, with 11 bases between. The CDR3 spans 14 residues.

The gene calls are TRBV19 and TRBJ1-5, with a possible D match to TRBD1 (6 bases). There are 15 residues in the CDR3. V was pared by 5 bases and J by 4 bases, with 15 bases between. The V gene's germline CDR1 is LNHDA and CDR2 SQIVND (reference sequence). The chain's CDR3 is CASSPRDRRNQPQHF. The CDR3 DNA is TGTGCCAGTAGTCCGCGAGACAGGAGGAATCAGCCCCAGCATTTT.

V gene TRBV5-1 combines with J gene TRBJ2-3; 14 nucleotides line up with TRBD2. The CDR3 length is 16 residues. Germline V gene sequence: CDR1 SGHRS, CDR2 YFSETQ. The V and J ends lost 0 bases and 6 bases, in that order; junction bases with no gene match: 3. CDR3 sequence (DNA): TGCGCCAGCAGCTTGGGGACTAGCGGGGGGCTGGATACGCAGTATTTT. Its protein product is CASSLGTSGGLDTQYF.

DNA for the CDR3: TGTGCCAGCAGCTTAGGAGGGGGGGAAAACTATGGCTACACCTTC. Protein: CASSLGGGENYGYTF. The V and J genes are TRBV7-2 and TRBJ1-2, with a weak D call TRBD1 (6 bases). Germline loops: CDR1 SGHTA, CDR2 FQGNSA. There are 15 residues in the CDR3. V shed 1 base and J shed 2 bases, with 11 bases lying between them.

This rearrangement joins TRBV3-1 (or the pseudogene TRBV3-2) to TRBJ1-1, with no clear D. V lost 6 bases and J lost 1, with 9 bases in between. Germline V gene sequence: CDR1 LGHDT, CDR2 YNNKEL (reference sequence). The CDR3 length is 13 residues. The CDR3 DNA reads TGTGCCAGCAGATCGCGAGGGAACACTGAAGCTTTCTTT. This translates into CASRSRGNTEAFF.

The rearrangement links TRBV27 to TRBJ1-6; no definite D call. The CDR3 runs 14 residues. Germline lookup yields CDR1 MNHEY and CDR2 SMNVEV (reference sequence). V was shortened by 5 bases and J by 8 bases, with 13 bases between the two germline ends. The CDR3 region has the DNA TGTGCCAGCAGTCCGGCCGGGAGAGATTCACCCCTCCACTTT. Translating it yields CASSPAGRDSPLHF.

J is TRBJ2-7 and V is TRBV29-1; 12 bases are a match to TRBD1. The germline V gene has CDR1 SQVTM and CDR2 ANQGSEA. The CDR3 runs to 13 residues. Unmatched junction bases numbered 2, after V lost 6 bases and J lost 2 bases. CDR3 protein: CSVGTGGPYEQYF. In nucleotides, the CDR3 is TGCAGCGTGGGGACAGGGGGCCCCTACGAGCAGTACTTC.

This chain's CDR3 is CASKGDSMRTEAFF. In DNA form, the CDR3 reads TGTGCCAGCAAGGGAGATAGTATGAGGACTGAAGCTTTCTTT. This chain links TRBV27 with TRBJ1-1; no definite D call. Germline V gives CDR1 MNHEY, CDR2 SMNVEV (reference sequence). The CDR3 consists of 14 residues. V gave up 7 bases and J gave up 5 bases, with 17 bases separating them.

The CDR3 region has the DNA TGTGCCAGTGCCTACAGGGGAAACTATGGCTACACCTTC. Translating it yields CASAYRGNYGYTF. The chain uses TRBV19 and TRBJ1-2, with 7 bases fitting TRBD1. In germline, CDR1 is LNHDA, CDR2 SQIVND (reference sequence). The CDR3 contains 13 residues. V was pared by 8 bases and J by 2 bases, with 5 bases of the junction left unmatched.

This clone was seen many times. V gene TRBV5-4 combines with J gene TRBJ1-5; 7 positions match TRBD1. Germline V CDR1 and CDR2: SGHNT, YYREEE (reference sequence). The CDR3 covers 17 residues. Trimming at V came to 3 bases and at J to 0 bases, leaving 9 bases not matched to a gene. CDR3 nucleotide sequence: TGTGCCAGCAGCTGGGCAGGACAGGCATATAGCAATCAGCCCCAGCATTTT. Its protein is CASSWAGQAYSNQPQHF.

The chain employs TRBV19 and TRBJ2-7, with a weak D call TRBD1 (6 bases). The germline gives CDR1 LNHDA, CDR2 SQIVND (reference sequence). The CDR3 is made up of 14 amino acids. Deletions cut 4 bases from V and 0 bases from J, with 10 bases between. CDR3 sequence reads: CASSTDRLSYEQYF. As DNA, the CDR3 is TGTGCCAGTAGTACTGACAGGCTCTCCTACGAGCAGTACTTC.

The sample holds a few counts of this clone. The chain links TRBV4-2 to TRBJ1-2, with a tentative D call TRBD1 (6 bases). Looked up from germline, CDR1 is LGHNA and CDR2 is YNFKEQ. Trimming removed 0 bases at V and 3 bases at J, with 14 bases between. This CDR3 is 16 amino acids long. The CDR3 DNA reads as TGTGCCAGCAGCCAAGAGCTAGGGGCAGGGGACTATGGCTACACCTTC. Translated, it gives CASSQELGAGDYGYTF.

The chain links TRBV7-3 to TRBJ2-3; 10 bases match TRBD2. V was clipped by 4 bases and J by 6 bases; unmatched bases: 13. The germline V gene has CDR1 SGHTA and CDR2 FQGTGA. The CDR3 runs to 17 residues. The CDR3 coding sequence is TGTGCCAGCAGCTCCCCCACTAGCGGGGAATCACCGGATACGCAGTATTTT. Its protein is CASSSPTSGESPDTQYF.

The chain joins TRBV15 to TRBJ2-2; TRBD2 might be the D (6 bases). The CDR3 sequence is 14 residues long. Germline loops: CDR1 LNHNV, CDR2 YYDKDF (reference sequence). The V gene lost 1 base and the J gene lost 4 bases, with 7 bases spanning the gap. The CDR3 here is CATSRGGVTGELFF. The CDR3 DNA reads TGTGCCACCAGCAGAGGCGGGGTCACCGGGGAGCTGTTTTTT.

J is TRBJ1-6 and V is TRBV6-6, with 7 bases identical to TRBD1. V gave up 7 bases and J gave up 3 bases; unmatched junction bases: 9. The CDR3 consists of 16 residues. Germline-derived CDR1 and CDR2 are MNHNY and SVGAGI (reference sequence). The CDR3 bases are TGTGCCAGCACCCCGGGACAGTCCATCTATAATTCACCCCTCCACTTT. Protein: CASTPGQSIYNSPLHF.

The chain combines TRBV7-8 with TRBJ1-3, with TRBD1 matching over 7 bases. The CDR3 has 17 residues. V lost 5 bases, J lost 4 bases, and 14 bases stayed unmatched. The germline V gene encodes CDR1 SGHVS and CDR2 FQNEAQ. The CDR3 coding sequence is TGTGCCAGCAGCCGTGGGAGGAGAGGGGGCTTGGGAAACACCATATATTTT. Protein sequence: CASSRGRRGGLGNTIYF.

V and J are TRBV5-1 and TRBJ2-5; D might be TRBD2 (6 bases). CDR3 length: 15 residues. V lost 0 bases and J lost 4, with 13 bases in between. The germline gives CDR1 SGHRS, CDR2 YFSETQ. The CDR3: CASSLGARAGETQYF. DNA for the CDR3: TGCGCCAGCAGCTTGGGGGCCAGAGCGGGAGAGACCCAGTACTTC.